This TCR beta chain was obtained from a study of blood T cell repertoires in COVID-19. Across the study: Material from acute and convalescent COVID-19 was sourced from the United States, Italy and Spain. PBMCs, B-cell-depleted T cells, or T cells were the source of the cDNA or gDNA that made up the material.

Germline CDR1 MGHRA, CDR2 YSYEKL. The CDR3 spans 16 residues. V was clipped by 1 base and J by 1 base, with 13 bases between them. This clone was seen a single time. Authors' methods: Estimated nucleated cell counts came from reference gene primer amplification. Profiled with immunoSEQ multiplex PCR; TCRdb holds only in-frame clones, not every one. V and J calls and clone size are those listed in that table; D and trimming were worked out from the DNA. The sample has about 210,000 clones; 65% to 90% are singletons. The J gene is TRBJ1-1, the V gene TRBV4-1; the D gene is possibly TRBD1 (6 bases). This TCR came from a woman aged 70-85 years with COVID-19, enrolled during active disease. The sample taken for sequencing was peripheral blood. Here the CDR3 reads CASSQGLRQENTEAFF. DNA for the CDR3: TGCGCCAGCAGCCAAGGCCTTCGACAGGAGAACACTGAAGCTTTCTTT.